The 17 T cell receptor beta chains below all came from one sample that was sequenced in a study of shared clonotypes between healthy human individuals. Here immunoSEQ multiplex PCR was the method, and the copy in TCRdb shows in-frame clones only, minus some. The table shows about 1.5 million clones, with around 97% occurring only once. The sample was naive CD4+ T cells sorted from blood. Described subset: CD45RA+ positively selected. The receptors stem from a man aged 25 to 40 in good health.

This chain uses TRBV5-6 with TRBJ2-3; 10 bases agree with TRBD2. The trim removed 0 bases at V and 3 bases at J, leaving 7 bases unmatched. Germline V lookup: CDR1 SGHDT, CDR2 YYEEEE. The CDR3 loop spans 17 amino acids. The CDR3 DNA sequence: TGTGCCAGCAGCTTGGTTACAGCGGGAGGGCCGACAGATACGCAGTATTTT. This codes for CASSLVTAGGPTDTQYF.

This rearrangement joins TRBV5-6 to TRBJ2-7; no clear D. The CDR3 sequence is 14 residues long. Germline-derived CDR1 and CDR2 are SGHDT and YYEEEE. V gave up 2 bases and J gave up 0 bases, with 9 bases separating them. The CDR3 nucleotides read TGTGCCAGCAGCTTAGAAACGGGCTCCTACGAGCAGTACTTC. This codes for CASSLETGSYEQYF.

The J gene is TRBJ2-1, the V gene TRBV5-4; 15 bases map to TRBD2. CDR3 length: 16 amino acids. Looked up from germline, CDR1 is SGHNT and CDR2 is YYREEE (reference sequence). J was trimmed by 4 bases and V by 7 bases; bases with no gene match: 6. CDR3 amino acids: CASGGLAGGRYNEQFF. The CDR3 DNA reads as TGTGCCAGCGGCGGACTAGCGGGAGGGAGGTACAATGAGCAGTTCTTC.

The chain is built from TRBV29-1 and TRBJ1-2, with D maybe TRBD1 (6 bases). The CDR3 extends over 12 amino acids. Germline CDR1 reads SQVTM; CDR2 reads ANQGSEA. V shed 4 bases and J shed 2 bases, with 8 bases lying between them. CDR3 residues: CSVARGNYGYTF. The CDR3 region has the DNA TGCAGCGTTGCCAGGGGAAACTATGGCTACACCTTC.

In its sample, this clone was seen once. This chain links TRBV7-9 with TRBJ2-5; no clear D gene. Germline values: CDR1 SEHNR, CDR2 FQNEAQ (reference sequence). The CDR3 runs 14 residues. Trimming took 5 bases from V and 4 from J, leaving 14 bases between them. The CDR3 protein is CASSNRHVGETQYF. The CDR3 DNA reads as TGTGCCAGCAGCAACAGACACGTCGGAGAGACCCAGTACTTC.

As to this clone: The sample holds other DNA sequences that translate to the same CDR3. This rearrangement joins TRBV28 to TRBJ1-5; no definite D call. The germline CDR1 and CDR2 sequences are MDHEN and SYDVKM. CDR3 size: 13 residues. V lost 3 bases, J lost 4 bases, and 7 bases lay in between. CDR3 in DNA: TGTGCCAGCAGTTTTAACAGTAATCAGCCCCAGCATTTT. It is translated as CASSFNSNQPQHF.

This rearrangement joins TRBV19 to TRBJ2-5; D not certain. Deletions cut 3 bases from V and 5 bases from J, with 13 bases between. The germline gives CDR1 LNHDA, CDR2 SQIVND (reference sequence). This CDR3 is 14 amino acids long. In nucleotides, the CDR3 is TGTGCCAGTAGTATCGTCACAACCGGGGAGACCCAGTACTTC. It encodes CASSIVTTGETQYF.

A single count supports this clone. Here the CDR3 DNA reads TGTGCCATCAACCGACAAGGGATAGCGGGCTACGAGCAGTACTTC. Translated: CAINRQGIAGYEQYF. The rearrangement uses TRBV28 and TRBJ2-7, with 7 bases fitting TRBD2. V was pared by 10 bases and J by 3 bases, with 15 bases of the junction left unmatched. CDR3 length equals 15 residues. The germline gives CDR1 MDHEN, CDR2 SYDVKM.

The chain has TRBV29-1 and TRBJ2-2, with D uncertain. CDR1 is SQVTM and CDR2 is ANQGSEA in the germline V gene. The length of the CDR3 is 12 residues. V lost 4 bases and J lost 7, with 10 bases in between. In DNA form, the CDR3 reads TGCAGCGTTGTTATCATAGACGGGGAGCTGTTTTTT. It encodes CSVVIIDGELFF.

This chain joins TRBV5-1 and TRBJ2-1, with 8 bases that match TRBD2. With 4 bases clipped from V and 0 bases from J, the junction kept 6 bases outside the gene matches. The germline CDR1 and CDR2 sequences are SGHRS and YFSETQ. The CDR3 loop spans 16 amino acids. The CDR3 nucleotides read TGCGCCAGCAGCGAGATAGCGGGAAGCTCCTACAATGAGCAGTTCTTC. This encodes CASSEIAGSSYNEQFF.

This clone was recorded once. The chain combines TRBV19 with TRBJ2-2, with D perhaps TRBD1 (5 bases). The CDR3 loop spans 13 amino acids. Trimming shortened V by 8 bases and J by 5 bases, and 12 bases separated the two germline ends. CDR1 is LNHDA and CDR2 is SQIVND in the germline V gene (reference sequence). This CDR3 is CASLSRGTGELFF. The CDR3 region has the DNA TGTGCCAGTCTATCAAGGGGAACCGGGGAGCTGTTTTTT.

The CDR3 bases are TGTGCCAGCAGCCAAGCTGAGGGAGGACCCACCTACGAGCAGTACTTC. Its translation: CASSQAEGGPTYEQYF. The V call is TRBV4-2, the J call TRBJ2-7, with TRBD2 as a possible D gene (6 bases). CDR3 length equals 16 residues. V was cut by 1 base and J by 2 bases, with 15 bases left in between. Germline V gene sequence: CDR1 LGHNA, CDR2 YNFKEQ.

This chain links TRBV6-5 with TRBJ2-7; 8 bases align to TRBD2. J lost 7 bases, V lost 5 bases, and 13 bases had no gene match. The CDR3 is 15 amino acids. Germline values: CDR1 MNHEY, CDR2 SVGAGI. The CDR3 DNA reads TGTGCCAGCAGTCCATGGGTTAGCGGGATGAATGAGCAGTACTTC. It specifies CASSPWVSGMNEQYF.

The V gene is TRBV19, the J gene TRBJ2-7, with 10 bases fitting TRBD1. Trimming at V came to 5 bases and at J to 4 bases, leaving 5 bases not matched to a gene. This CDR3 has 14 residues. Germline V gene data show CDR1 as LNHDA and CDR2 as SQIVND (reference sequence). CDR3 amino acids: CASSSRTGGYEQYF. Here the CDR3 DNA reads TGTGCCAGTAGTTCCAGGACAGGGGGATACGAGCAGTACTTC.

This chain joins TRBV7-2 and TRBJ1-5; D gene ambiguous. Germline assignment: CDR1 SGHTA and CDR2 FQGNSA. V dropped 1 base and J dropped 1 base, with 5 bases sitting between them. This CDR3 region has 14 residues. In DNA form, the CDR3 reads TGTGCCAGCAGCTTAGTGTCGAGCAATCAGCCCCAGCATTTT. The encoded protein is CASSLVSSNQPQHF.

Only one count was recorded for this clone. The chain couples TRBV11-2 to TRBJ2-1; 8 bases agree with TRBD2. The CDR3 has 18 residues. With 5 bases clipped from V and 0 bases from J, the junction kept 12 bases outside the gene matches. Germline CDR1 SGHAT, CDR2 FQNNGV. The CDR3 region is CASSPRAGGISSYNEQFF. The CDR3 DNA reads as TGTGCCAGCAGCCCCCGCGCGGGAGGAATAAGCTCCTACAATGAGCAGTTCTTC.

The chain combines TRBV7-2 with TRBJ1-5; the D gene is possibly TRBD1 (5 bases). The CDR3 sequence is 14 residues long. V was pared by 5 bases and J by 5 bases, with 13 bases between. CDR1 and CDR2 (germline): SGHTA, FQGNSA. CDR3 sequence: CASSRTDSYQPQHF. CDR3 sequence (DNA): TGTGCCAGCAGCCGAACCGACAGTTATCAGCCCCAGCATTTT. Combining the CDR3 with reference TRBV7-2 and TRBJ1-5 gives the whole variable domain GAGVSQSPSNKVTEKGKDVELRCDPISGHTALYWYRQSLGQGLEFLIYFQGNSAPDKSGLPSDRFSAERTGGSVSTLTIQRTQQEDSAVYLCASSRTDSYQPQHFGDGTRLSIL.